This TCR beta chain was profiled in a study of PD-L1 blockade in urothelial cancer. Germline V gene sequence: CDR1 SNHLY, CDR2 FYNNEI. V shed 6 bases and J shed 7 bases, with 12 bases lying between them. There are 12 residues in the CDR3. This clone has only one observation. The repertoire was sequenced with immunoSEQ multiplex PCR; TCRdb's copy has only in-frame clones and lacks some. The sample contains 85,000 to 90,000 clones, more than 90% of which appear only once. This chain connects TRBV2 to TRBJ1-2, with D possibly TRBD1 on 6 matching bases. The TCR originated in a man aged 60-69 years with urothelial cancer. The sequences come from PBMCs, collected around atezolizumab (anti-PD-L1) treatment. CDR3: CASRGGAFGYTF. CDR3 DNA sequence: TGTGCCAGCAGGGGGGGGGCGTTTGGCTACACCTTC.